Sequencing of this T cell receptor (beta chain) was carried out in a study of CD8 T cells in Susac syndrome. Study-level information: Within the sequenced group of Susac syndrome patients, more than 5 showed active disease and about 8 were in remission. Patients with Susac syndrome were, at the time of blood collection, therapy-naive, maintained on corticosteroids, or maintained on intravenous immunoglobulin alone.

The length of the CDR3 is 16 residues. The V gene lost 0 bases and the J gene lost 4 bases, with 13 bases spanning the gap. Germline CDR1 is LGHDT and CDR2 is YNNKEL (reference sequence). cDNA came from about 0.5 to 1 ug RNA primed by random hexamers. TCRdb independently ran MiXCR on the immunoSEQ multiplex PCR reads; one entry per CDR3 protein. In the table there are 150,000 to 190,000 distinct CDR3 sequences, 90% to 95% of which are singletons. This chain joins TRBV3-1 and TRBJ2-1, with a weak D call TRBD2 (6 bases). The receptor was derived from a human donor with Susac syndrome. The sample was CD4+ T cells from PBMCs. The CDR3 coding sequence is TGTGCCAGCAGCCAAGATCGCGGGGAGGTGTACAATGAGCAGTTCTTC. Protein: CASSQDRGEVYNEQFF.